What follows are 25 T cell receptor beta chains derived from one specimen sequenced in a study of response to subunit inactivated influenza vaccine. TCRdb reprocessed the RT-PCR reads with MiXCR, giving one entry per CDR3 protein. This table holds approximately 530,000 distinct CDR3 sequences, 13% found once. Sequenced material: PBMCs from blood, taken roughly 45 days after vaccination. The receptors here all came from a man aged 50-60 years who received an inactivated influenza vaccine.

The rearrangement uses TRBV4-1 and TRBJ1-5, with D perhaps TRBD1 (5 bases). Trimming stripped 0 bases from V and 5 bases from J, with 14 bases between. This CDR3 is built from 16 residues. Germline CDR1 reads MGHRA; CDR2 reads YSYEKL. CDR3 nucleotides: TGCGCCAGCAGCCAAGAATACAGGTTGCTATATCAGCCCCAGCATTTT. Amino acids: CASSQEYRLLYQPQHF.

This clonotype occurred a few times. This rearrangement joins TRBV20-1 to TRBJ2-1, with 11 bases matching TRBD2. V trimming: 5 bases; J trimming: 9 bases; junction bases outside the gene matches: 9. From germline, CDR1 is DFQATT and CDR2 SNEGSKA (reference sequence). The CDR3 consists of 14 residues. CDR3: CSAFSGGEGGEQFF. The CDR3 DNA is TGCAGTGCTTTTAGCGGGGGGGAGGGGGGTGAGCAGTTCTTC.

The rearrangement joins TRBV6-2 or TRBV6-3 to TRBJ2-3; 8 bases are a match to TRBD2. V was clipped by 5 bases and J by 9 bases; unmatched bases: 13. Per germline, CDR1 MNHEY and CDR2 SVGEGT. The CDR3 spans 15 residues. The CDR3 DNA follows: TGTGCCAGCAGTGGCGGGGGGCCCCTCACAGGGACGCAGTATTTT. This encodes CASSGGGPLTGTQYF.

The rearrangement links TRBV20-1 to TRBJ2-7, with a tentative D call TRBD2 (6 bases). Trimming took off 2 bases at V and 3 bases at J, with 14 bases between the two ends. Germline lookup yields CDR1 DFQATT and CDR2 SNEGSKA (reference sequence). The CDR3 has 14 residues. The CDR3 DNA is TGCAGTGCTAGACAGTGGGGCGGGAACTACGAGCAGTACTTC. Amino acids: CSARQWGGNYEQYF.

This clonotype has only a few counts. This chain connects TRBV20-1 to TRBJ2-1; D not resolved. CDR1 and CDR2 from the germline V gene are DFQATT and SNEGSKA (reference sequence). Trimming stripped 3 bases from V and 1 base from J, with 10 bases between. The CDR3 has 14 amino acids. CDR3: CSARGLFSYNEQFF. The CDR3 coding sequence is TGCAGTGCTAGGGGTCTATTTTCCTACAATGAGCAGTTCTTC.

The chain combines TRBV7-9 with TRBJ2-3, with D hard to call. Trimming took 5 bases from V and 0 from J, leaving 12 bases between them. The CDR3 extends over 15 amino acids. Germline V gives CDR1 SEHNR, CDR2 FQNEAQ (reference sequence). CDR3 DNA sequence: TGTGCCAGCAGCCCCCCGCTGGGCAGCACAGATACGCAGTATTTT. Its protein product is CASSPPLGSTDTQYF.

The V call is TRBV11-2, the J call TRBJ2-1; unclear D gene. V was pared by 3 bases and J by 9 bases, with 12 bases between. The germline V gene has CDR1 SGHAT and CDR2 FQNNGV. CDR3 size: 13 residues. CDR3 nucleotide sequence: TGTGCCAGCAGCTTGATGCCTCCTGGTGAGCAGTTCTTC. Its protein product is CASSLMPPGEQFF.

The sample holds a few counts of this clonotype. The chain links TRBV20-1 to TRBJ1-2, with D possibly TRBD1 on 5 matching bases. The CDR3 sequence is 13 residues long. Between the trimmed V and J ends, which lost 2 bases and 4 bases, there was a span of 11 bases. Germline V CDR1 and CDR2: DFQATT, SNEGSKA (reference sequence). CDR3 coding DNA: TGCAGTGCTAGACTGGGGCAGGTCTATGGCTACACCTTC. Translation gives CSARLGQVYGYTF.

V usage is TRBV9 and J usage is TRBJ2-1, with D possibly being TRBD2 (6 bases). The germline V gene encodes CDR1 SGDLS and CDR2 YYNGEE. The CDR3 has 13 amino acids. Trimming took 0 bases from V and 7 from J, leaving 8 bases between them. In DNA form, the CDR3 reads TGTGCCAGCAGCGTAGGACGGGGGAATGAGCAGTTCTTC. Its translation is CASSVGRGNEQFF. The full variable domain, its missing parts supplied by reference TRBV9 and TRBJ2-1, is DSGVTQTPKHLITATGQRVTLRCSPRSGDLSVYWYQQSLDQGLQFLIQYYNGEERAKGNILERFSAQQFPDLHSELNLSSLELGDSALYFCASSVGRGNEQFFGPGTRLTVL.

The rearrangement uses TRBV4-2 and TRBJ2-7; 8 bases fit TRBD2. The V segment lost 6 bases and the J segment 0 bases; nucleotides outside the gene matches: 7. CDR1 LGHNA and CDR2 YNFKEQ come from the germline V gene. The CDR3 has 15 residues. The chain's CDR3 is CASSLQRGPSYEQYF. The CDR3 region has the DNA TGTGCCAGCAGTCTTCAGCGGGGGCCCTCCTACGAGCAGTACTTC.

This clonotype was detected only a few times. This chain links TRBV12-3 or TRBV12-4 with TRBJ1-6, with no clear D. The CDR3 spans 11 residues. V was pared by 1 base and J by 11 bases, with 3 bases between. CDR3 amino acids: CASSLGTPLHF. The CDR3 DNA reads TGTGCCAGCAGTTTAGGGACACCCCTCCACTTT.

This clonotype was recorded many times. This sequence joins TRBV24-1 and TRBJ2-7, with unresolved D. CDR1 and CDR2 from the germline V gene are KGHDR and SFDVKD. V was shortened by 6 bases and J by 0 bases, with 8 bases between the two germline ends. The CDR3 has 13 residues. The CDR3 here is CATSQRSSYEQYF. CDR3 sequence (DNA): TGTGCCACCAGTCAAAGGAGCTCCTACGAGCAGTACTTC.

V is TRBV2 and J is TRBJ1-4; 10 bases align to TRBD1. J gave up 8 bases and V 8 bases, and 11 bases lay outside the gene matches. This CDR3 is 15 amino acids long. Germline V gene data show CDR1 as SNHLY and CDR2 as FYNNEI. The CDR3 reads CASGVDGTGEEKLFF. DNA of the CDR3: TGTGCCAGCGGGGTCGACGGGACAGGGGAAGAAAAACTGTTTTTT.

The V and J genes are TRBV4-1 and TRBJ2-7; D uncertain. The CDR3 totals 15 residues. V lost 4 bases and J 2 bases, leaving 15 bases between the germline ends. CDR1 and CDR2 (germline): MGHRA, YSYEKL. The CDR3 sequence is CASSPFWDRTYEQYF. The CDR3 DNA follows: TGCGCCAGCAGCCCCTTTTGGGATCGTACCTACGAGCAGTACTTC.

Ten or more counts support this clonotype. The chain links TRBV5-5 to TRBJ1-3; D is unresolved. Germline assignment: CDR1 SGHKS and CDR2 YYEKEE (reference sequence). The CDR3 is 14 residues long. Trimming took off 2 bases at V and 4 bases at J, with 10 bases between the two ends. CDR3 region: CASSFGTPGNTIYF. In nucleotides, the CDR3 is TGTGCCAGCAGCTTTGGTACTCCGGGAAACACCATATATTTT. The complete variable domain, with remaining parts taken from reference TRBV5-5 and TRBJ1-3, reads DAGVTQSPTHLIKTRGQQVTLRCSPISGHKSVSWYQQVLGQGPQFIFQYYEKEERGRGNFPDRFSARQFPNYSSELNVNALLLGDSALYLCASSFGTPGNTIYFGEGSWLTVV.

The chain carries TRBV3-1 and TRBJ2-7; 11 nucleotides agree with TRBD1. Germline CDR1 is LGHDT and CDR2 is YNNKEL (reference sequence). This CDR3 region has 19 residues. J lost 1 base, V lost 6 bases, and 17 bases had no gene match. Here the CDR3 DNA reads TGTGCCAGCAGTCCAAGAGGTCTCCGGGACAGGGGGAAATCCTACGAGCAGTACTTC. It translates to CASSPRGLRDRGKSYEQYF.

The chain combines TRBV20-1 with TRBJ2-1; 9 bases fit TRBD2. CDR1 and CDR2 (germline): DFQATT, SNEGSKA (reference sequence). V was clipped by 3 bases and J by 8 bases; unmatched bases: 11. The CDR3 extends over 15 amino acids. In DNA, the CDR3 is TGCAGTGCTAGGGGTATGCGGGGGGGCCTAGATGAGCAGTTCTTC. Translating it yields CSARGMRGGLDEQFF.

This clonotype was counted only a few times. The chain has TRBV20-1 and TRBJ1-4, with no clear D. The CDR3 sequence is 14 residues long. V was trimmed by 0 bases and J by 4 bases, leaving 9 bases between them. Germline lookup yields CDR1 DFQATT and CDR2 SNEGSKA (reference sequence). The CDR3 loop is CSARDLFINEKLFF. DNA for the CDR3: TGCAGTGCTAGAGATCTCTTTATTAATGAAAAACTGTTTTTT.

The chain couples TRBV11-2 to TRBJ2-7; 7 bases are shared with TRBD1. The CDR3 contains 17 residues. Germline V lookup: CDR1 SGHAT, CDR2 FQNNGV. After removal of 5 bases from V and 3 bases from J, the junction contained 16 bases not matched to a gene. This CDR3 reads CASSPTSLPGQSYEQYF. DNA for the CDR3: TGTGCCAGCAGCCCCACCTCCCTCCCGGGACAGAGCTACGAGCAGTACTTC.

The sample holds a few counts of this clonotype. The gene calls are TRBV13 and TRBJ2-7; possible D gene TRBD2, 7 bases. In germline, CDR1 is PRHDT, CDR2 FYEKMQ (reference sequence). The CDR3 extends over 14 amino acids. Trimming took 0 bases from V and 5 from J, leaving 11 bases between them. The CDR3 bases are TGTGCCAGCAGCTTAGGGCGGGGGCTCAACGAGCAGTACTTC. The encoded protein is CASSLGRGLNEQYF.

The chain combines TRBV6-4 with TRBJ1-1; D remains unclear. CDR3 length equals 13 residues. The germline V gene encodes CDR1 MRHNA and CDR2 SNTAGT. V lost 4 bases and J lost 2, with 8 bases in between. CDR3 sequence reads: CASSVSINTEAFF. CDR3 nucleotide sequence: TGTGCCAGCAGTGTCTCGATAAACACTGAAGCTTTCTTT.

CDR3 DNA sequence: TGTGCCAGCAGCTTGTGGAGCGGGACGTTATACGAGCAGTACTTC. Residues: CASSLWSGTLYEQYF. This chain links TRBV5-5 with TRBJ2-7; TRBD2 matches at 7 bases. Germline loops: CDR1 SGHKS, CDR2 YYEKEE (reference sequence). The CDR3 is 15 residues long. The V gene end was trimmed by 1 base and the J gene end by 4 bases; junction bases not matched to a gene: 8.

The chain has TRBV6-2 or TRBV6-3 and TRBJ2-5, with 7 bases fitting TRBD1. V was clipped by 2 bases and J by 6 bases; unmatched bases: 9. Germline CDR1 reads MNHEY; CDR2 reads SVGEGT. This CDR3 contains 15 residues. The CDR3 is CASSYAIRGWQTQYF. The CDR3 DNA reads as TGTGCCAGCAGTTACGCCATCAGGGGGTGGCAGACCCAGTACTTC.

This clonotype was counted a few times. Here the CDR3 DNA reads TGTGCCAGCAGTGAACTCACATCAGGGACCCAGTACTTC. It specifies CASSELTSGTQYF. The chain is built from TRBV2 and TRBJ2-5; no definite D call. The germline V gene encodes CDR1 SNHLY and CDR2 FYNNEI. Between the trimmed V and J ends, which lost 2 bases and 7 bases, there was a span of 11 bases. The CDR3 sequence is 13 residues long.

This rearrangement joins TRBV3-1 to TRBJ1-5; D not certain. This CDR3 spans 14 amino acids. Trimming stripped 4 bases from V and 2 bases from J, with 9 bases between. CDR1 LGHDT and CDR2 YNNKEL come from the germline V gene (reference sequence). The CDR3 protein is CASSRSGGNQPQHF. In nucleotides, the CDR3 is TGTGCCAGCAGCCGAAGCGGGGGCAATCAGCCCCAGCATTTT.